The source of this TCR beta chain is a study of T cell repertoires in aging, cancer and after chemotherapy. Across the study: Donors were grouped into six age bands spanning 30 or younger through 70 or older. Repeat sampling of healthy donors over several months to years showed clear clonal overlap.

Whole-study findings and limits: Loss of evenness, beyond lost richness, contributed to age-related TCR diversity decline in cancer patients. Rebound thymic output was suggested by rising median generation probability during chemotherapy in each cancer cohort.

Multiplex touch-down PCR with TRB-A/B primers amplified rearranged V-D-J TRB sequences. Using its own MiXCR run on the multiplex PCR reads, TCRdb lists one record per CDR3 protein. The sample carries several thousand distinct CDR3 sequences, approximately 40% recorded once. The template was genomic DNA from peripheral blood, not RNA. This clonotype is deemed medium-sized. The antigen remains unidentified. The CDR3 loop spans 12 amino acids. V shed 5 bases and J 5 bases; nucleotides not matched to a gene: 1. Germline loops: CDR1 SQVTM, CDR2 ANQGSEA. Sequencing was performed on blood. This TCR was recovered from a human donor in good health. V is TRBV29-1 and J is TRBJ2-2; TRBD1 agrees at 8 bases. CDR3 DNA sequence: TGCAGCGTTCAGGGGGCGACCGGGGAGCTGTTTTTT. Amino acids: CSVQGATGELFF.